This T cell receptor (beta chain) is drawn from a study of blood T cells in healthy people across ages. Concerning this clonotype: No antigen is known for it.

Study observations and caveats: In older individuals, TCR beta diversity per million T cells was lower, falling roughly linearly with age. Diversity figures derived from one million T cells were judged to underestimate the true value. The CMV status of each donor remained undetermined, and this could have confounded shifts in expanded clonotypes.

A sample-barcoded 5' primer and a J-beta primer mix were used in a second PCR of roughly 7 to 11 cycles. Template switching added a 12-random-nucleotide identifier to every cDNA molecule. TCRdb itself ran the 5' RACE reads through MiXCR, one entry per CDR3 protein. The table shows 550,000 to 650,000 distinct CDR3 sequences, with roughly 30% occurring only once. Material: blood. The sequence came from a woman of 80 years or more in good health.

CDR3 sequence reads: CASSRNPPGQGVREPQHF. The CDR3 nucleotides are TGCGCCAGCAGTCGCAATCCTCCGGGACAGGGGGTTAGGGAGCCCCAGCATTTT. J is TRBJ1-5 and V is TRBV23-1; the match to TRBD1 covers 11 bases. TRBV23-1 is flagged as an ORF with uncertain function. V lost 4 bases, J lost 8 bases, and 16 bases stayed unmatched. The CDR3 length is 18 residues.